The clone carrying this T cell receptor beta chain occurred a few times. The ends were cut back, 6 bases at V and 10 bases at J, with 13 bases in the middle. This CDR3 has 12 residues. Germline CDR1 is SNHLY and CDR2 is FYNNEI. PCR was performed a second time for about 7 to 11 cycles using a sample-barcoded 5' primer and a J-beta primer mix. One entry per CDR3 protein results from TCRdb running MiXCR on the 5' RACE reads. The table has 550,000 to 700,000 distinct CDR3 sequences, 27% seen once. The data are from a study of blood T cells in healthy people across ages. The donors, all healthy, were Caucasians living in Russia, aged about 6 to 95. The sample, about 10 milliliters of peripheral blood, was drawn from each donor.

This receptor was obtained from a woman in her 70s in good health. V and J are TRBV2 and TRBJ1-5; no definite D call. Sequenced input: blood. Here the CDR3 reads CASSTQEGPQHF. CDR3 bases: TGTGCCAGCAGCACGCAGGAGGGACCCCAGCATTTT. The full variable domain, completed using reference TRBV2 and TRBJ1-5, is EPEVTQTPSHQVTQMGQEVILRCVPISNHLYFYWYRQILGQKVEFLVSFYNNEISEKSEIFDDQFSVERPDGSNFTLKIRSTKLEDSAMYFCASSTQEGPQHFGDGTRLSIL.